The clone carrying this TCR beta chain appeared a few times. TCRdb itself ran the 5' RACE reads through MiXCR, one entry per CDR3 protein. Of more than 85,000 distinct CDR3 sequences listed, roughly 15% are singletons. This sample was taken from a study of T cells of healthy individuals. The CDR3 has 13 amino acids. V lost 0 bases and J 7 bases, leaving 10 bases between the germline ends. Germline V gene lookup returns CDR1 SGDLS and CDR2 YYNGEE. The origin of this receptor is a human donor in good health. V gene TRBV9 combines with J gene TRBJ1-2; D may be TRBD1 (5 bases). CDR3 DNA: TGTGCCAGCAGCGTAGTTGACGGGACTGGCTACACCTTC. It specifies CASSVVDGTGYTF.